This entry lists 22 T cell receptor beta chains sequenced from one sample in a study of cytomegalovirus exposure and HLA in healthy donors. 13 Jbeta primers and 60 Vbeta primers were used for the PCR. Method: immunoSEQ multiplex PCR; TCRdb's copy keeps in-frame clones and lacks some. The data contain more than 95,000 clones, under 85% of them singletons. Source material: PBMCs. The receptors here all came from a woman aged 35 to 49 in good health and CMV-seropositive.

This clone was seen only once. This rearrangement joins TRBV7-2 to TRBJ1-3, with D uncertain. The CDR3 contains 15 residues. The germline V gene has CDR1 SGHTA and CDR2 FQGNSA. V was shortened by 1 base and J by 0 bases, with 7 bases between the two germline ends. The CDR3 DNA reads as TGTGCCAGCAGCTTAGATAGCAACTCTGGAAACACCATATATTTT. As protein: CASSLDSNSGNTIYF.

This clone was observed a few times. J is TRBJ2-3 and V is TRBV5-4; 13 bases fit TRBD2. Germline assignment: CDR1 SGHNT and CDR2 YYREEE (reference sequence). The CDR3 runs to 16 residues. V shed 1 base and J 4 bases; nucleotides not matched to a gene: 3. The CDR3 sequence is CASSLTSGRAADTQYF. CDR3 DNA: TGTGCCAGCAGCTTGACTAGCGGGAGGGCGGCAGATACGCAGTATTTT.

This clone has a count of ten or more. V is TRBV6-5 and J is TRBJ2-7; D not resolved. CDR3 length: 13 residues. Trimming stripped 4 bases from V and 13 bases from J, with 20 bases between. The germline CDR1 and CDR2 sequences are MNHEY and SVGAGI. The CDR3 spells CASSSSRGIRSYF. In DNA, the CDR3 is TGTGCCAGCAGTTCCTCTCGAGGAATAAGGTCTTACTTC.

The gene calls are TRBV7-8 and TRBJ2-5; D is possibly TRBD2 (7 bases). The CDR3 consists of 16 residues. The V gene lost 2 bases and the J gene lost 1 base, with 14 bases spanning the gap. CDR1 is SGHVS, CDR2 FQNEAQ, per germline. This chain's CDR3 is CASSLRGRAFQETQYF. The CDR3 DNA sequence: TGTGCCAGCAGCTTAAGGGGGAGGGCCTTCCAAGAGACCCAGTACTTC.

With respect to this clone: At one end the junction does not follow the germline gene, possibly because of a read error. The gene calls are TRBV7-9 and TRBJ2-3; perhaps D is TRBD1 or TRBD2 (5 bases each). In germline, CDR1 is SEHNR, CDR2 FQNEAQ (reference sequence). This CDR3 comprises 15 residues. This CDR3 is CSSSLEGPSTDTQYF. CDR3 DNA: TGTTCCAGCAGCTTAGAGGGGCCTAGCACAGATACGCAGTATTTT.

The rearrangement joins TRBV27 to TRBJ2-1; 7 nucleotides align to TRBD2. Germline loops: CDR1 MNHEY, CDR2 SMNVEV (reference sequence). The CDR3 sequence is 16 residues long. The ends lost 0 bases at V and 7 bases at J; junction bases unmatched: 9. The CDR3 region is CASSLSGGRAGNEQFF. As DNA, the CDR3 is TGTGCCAGCAGTTTATCTGGGGGGAGGGCCGGGAATGAGCAGTTCTTC.

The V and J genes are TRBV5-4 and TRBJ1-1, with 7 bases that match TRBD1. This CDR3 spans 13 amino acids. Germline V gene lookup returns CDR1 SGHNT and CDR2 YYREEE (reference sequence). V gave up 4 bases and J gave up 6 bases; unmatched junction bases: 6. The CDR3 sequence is CASSATGQSEAFF. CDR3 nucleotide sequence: TGTGCCAGCAGCGCTACGGGACAGTCTGAAGCTTTCTTT.

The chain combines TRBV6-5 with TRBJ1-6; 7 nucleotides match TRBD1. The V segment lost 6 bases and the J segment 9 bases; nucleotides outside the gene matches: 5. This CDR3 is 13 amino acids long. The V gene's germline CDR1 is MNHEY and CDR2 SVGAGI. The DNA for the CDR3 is TGTGCCAGCAGGCAGGGGGTTACTTCACCCCTCCACTTT. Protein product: CASRQGVTSPLHF.

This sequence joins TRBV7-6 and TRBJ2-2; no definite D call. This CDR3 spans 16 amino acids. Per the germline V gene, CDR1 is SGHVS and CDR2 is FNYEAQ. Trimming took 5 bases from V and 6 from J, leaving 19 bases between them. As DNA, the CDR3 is TGTGCCAGCAGCGAGGCCCCGAACCCCGGCGCCGGGGAGCTGTTTTTT. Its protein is CASSEAPNPGAGELFF.

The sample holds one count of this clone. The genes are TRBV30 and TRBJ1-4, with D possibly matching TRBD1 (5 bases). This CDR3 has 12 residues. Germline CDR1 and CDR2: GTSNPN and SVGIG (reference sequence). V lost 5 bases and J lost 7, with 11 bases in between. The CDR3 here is CAWDSKGEKLFF. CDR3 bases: TGTGCCTGGGACAGCAAAGGTGAAAAACTGTTTTTT.

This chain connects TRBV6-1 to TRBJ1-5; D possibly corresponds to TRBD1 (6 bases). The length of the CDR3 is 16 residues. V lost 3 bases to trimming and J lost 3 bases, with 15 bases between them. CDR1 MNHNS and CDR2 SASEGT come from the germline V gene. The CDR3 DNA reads TGTGCCAGCAGTGAGGGCAGGGGAACCCCCAATCAGCCCCAGCATTTT. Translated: CASSEGRGTPNQPQHF.

Here the CDR3 reads CASSQEVNRGQETQYF. For the CDR3, the DNA is TGCGCCAGCAGCCAAGAGGTTAACAGGGGACAAGAGACCCAGTACTTC. The rearrangement joins TRBV4-1 to TRBJ2-5, with 7 bases fitting TRBD1. The CDR3 length is 16 residues. The ends lost 0 bases at V and 2 bases at J; junction bases unmatched: 6. Germline CDR1 MGHRA, CDR2 YSYEKL.

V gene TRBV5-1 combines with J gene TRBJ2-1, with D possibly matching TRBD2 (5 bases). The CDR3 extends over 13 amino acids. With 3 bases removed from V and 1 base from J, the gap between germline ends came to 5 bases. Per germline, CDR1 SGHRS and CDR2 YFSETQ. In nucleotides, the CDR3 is TGCGCCAGCAGCTGGGAGTCCTACAATGAGCAGTTCTTC. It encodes CASSWESYNEQFF.

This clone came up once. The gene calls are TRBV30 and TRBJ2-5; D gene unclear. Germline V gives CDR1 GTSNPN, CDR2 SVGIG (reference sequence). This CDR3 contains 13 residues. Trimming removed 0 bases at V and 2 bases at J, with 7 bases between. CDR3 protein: CAWSVQIQETQYF. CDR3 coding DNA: TGTGCCTGGAGTGTACAGATACAAGAGACCCAGTACTTC.

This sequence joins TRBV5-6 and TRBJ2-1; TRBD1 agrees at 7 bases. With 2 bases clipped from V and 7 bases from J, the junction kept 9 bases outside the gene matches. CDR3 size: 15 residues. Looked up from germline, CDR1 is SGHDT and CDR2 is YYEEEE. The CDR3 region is CASSLIQGTRNEQFF. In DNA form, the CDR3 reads TGTGCCAGCAGCTTAATACAGGGGACCAGGAATGAGCAGTTCTTC.

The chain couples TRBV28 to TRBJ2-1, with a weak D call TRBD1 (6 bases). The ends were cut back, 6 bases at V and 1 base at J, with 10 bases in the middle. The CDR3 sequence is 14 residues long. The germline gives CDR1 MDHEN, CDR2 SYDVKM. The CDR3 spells CASRWGQSYNEQFF. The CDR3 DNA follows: TGTGCCAGCAGATGGGGGCAATCCTACAATGAGCAGTTCTTC.

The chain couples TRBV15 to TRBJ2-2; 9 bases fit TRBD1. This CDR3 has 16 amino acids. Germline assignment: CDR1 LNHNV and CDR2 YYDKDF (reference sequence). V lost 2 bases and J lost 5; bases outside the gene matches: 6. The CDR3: CATSRPPGTGTGELFF. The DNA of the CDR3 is TGTGCCACCAGCAGACCGCCCGGGACAGGGACCGGGGAGCTGTTTTTT.

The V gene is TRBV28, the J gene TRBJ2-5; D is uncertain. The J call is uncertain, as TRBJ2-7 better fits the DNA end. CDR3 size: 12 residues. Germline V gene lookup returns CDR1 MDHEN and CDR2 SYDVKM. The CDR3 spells CASSSPDSEQYF. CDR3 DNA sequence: TGTGCCAGCAGCTCCCCCGACTCCGAGCAGTACTTC.

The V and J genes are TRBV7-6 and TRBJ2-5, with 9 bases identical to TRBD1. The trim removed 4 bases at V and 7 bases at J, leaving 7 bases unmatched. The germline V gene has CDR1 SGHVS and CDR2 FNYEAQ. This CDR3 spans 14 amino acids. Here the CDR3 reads CASSWDRVIGTQYF. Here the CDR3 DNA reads TGTGCCAGCAGCTGGGACAGGGTTATTGGGACCCAGTACTTC.

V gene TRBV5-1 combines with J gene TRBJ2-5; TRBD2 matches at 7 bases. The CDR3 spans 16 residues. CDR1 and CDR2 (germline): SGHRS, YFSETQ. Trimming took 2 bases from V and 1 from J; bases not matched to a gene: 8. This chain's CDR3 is CASSLGGRAPQETQYF. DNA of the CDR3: TGCGCCAGCAGCTTAGGAGGGAGGGCCCCCCAAGAGACCCAGTACTTC.

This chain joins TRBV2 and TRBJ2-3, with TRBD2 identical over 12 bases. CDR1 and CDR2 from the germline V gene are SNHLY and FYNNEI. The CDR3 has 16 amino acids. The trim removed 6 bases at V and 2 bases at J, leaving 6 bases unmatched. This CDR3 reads CASREGLAGYTDTQYF. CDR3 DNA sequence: TGTGCCAGCAGGGAGGGACTAGCGGGCTACACAGATACGCAGTATTTT.

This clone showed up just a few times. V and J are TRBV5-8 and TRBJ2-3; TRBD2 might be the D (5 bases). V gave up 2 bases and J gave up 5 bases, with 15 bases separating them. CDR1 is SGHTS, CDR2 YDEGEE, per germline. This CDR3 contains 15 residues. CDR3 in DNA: TGTGCCAGCAGCTTCGTGCTTGGCGCGGGAGATACGCAGTATTTT. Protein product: CASSFVLGAGDTQYF.